These 10 T cell receptor beta chains were all obtained from the same sample, sequenced in a study of blood T cell repertoires in COVID-19. The table came from immunoSEQ multiplex PCR; TCRdb's copy has only in-frame clones and leaves some out. Of about 150,000 clones in the sample, almost 85% are singletons; the top ten hold roughly 2.7%. Sample: peripheral blood. Source of these receptors: a woman over 75 with COVID-19, enrolled during active disease.

The chain employs TRBV4-3 and TRBJ1-1; D call uncertain. The length of the CDR3 is 12 residues. CDR1 is LGHNA and CDR2 is YSLEER in the germline V gene. V lost 5 bases to trimming and J lost 8 bases, with 12 bases between them. The CDR3 is CASSSLSGEAFF. The CDR3 DNA is TGCGCCAGCAGCTCCTTGTCGGGGGAAGCTTTCTTT.

The chain combines TRBV28 with TRBJ1-4; D is unclear. The CDR3 contains 15 residues. Germline assignment: CDR1 MDHEN and CDR2 SYDVKM. Trimming pared 6 bases from V and 0 bases from J, leaving 11 bases between. The chain's CDR3 is CASRQNGATNEKLFF. In DNA form, the CDR3 reads TGTGCCAGCAGGCAAAACGGGGCAACTAATGAAAAACTGTTTTTT.

The chain carries TRBV15 and TRBJ1-2; 10 bases map to TRBD1. Germline CDR1 reads LNHNV; CDR2 reads YYDKDF (reference sequence). The CDR3 sequence is 15 residues long. Losses at the gene ends were 5 bases for V and 8 bases for J; bases not matched to a gene: 11. In nucleotides, the CDR3 is TGTGCCACCAGCTTGGAGACAGGGGGCCTGTGGGGCTACACCTTC. Protein product: CATSLETGGLWGYTF.

This chain links TRBV4-2 with TRBJ2-3; maybe TRBD1 (7 bases). Trimming stripped 0 bases from V and 1 base from J, with 11 bases between. Germline V gene data show CDR1 as LGHNA and CDR2 as YNFKEQ. The CDR3 totals 16 residues. CDR3 coding DNA: TGTGCCAGCAGCCAAGATGGCAGGGGGGGCACAGATACGCAGTATTTT. This encodes CASSQDGRGGTDTQYF.

The genes are TRBV6-1 and TRBJ1-2, with 7 bases that match TRBD1. Trimming cost V 2 bases and J 2 bases; bases outside gene matches: 5. Germline assignment: CDR1 MNHNS and CDR2 SASEGT. The CDR3 covers 15 residues. The CDR3 loop is CASSEYRGLNYGYTF. CDR3 sequence (DNA): TGTGCCAGCAGTGAATACAGGGGACTCAACTATGGCTACACCTTC.

This clone was counted between two and nine times. The chain uses TRBV7-2 and TRBJ1-5; 8 bases are shared with TRBD1. After removal of 1 base from V and 5 bases from J, the junction contained 4 bases not matched to a gene. Germline V gene data show CDR1 as SGHTA and CDR2 as FQGNSA. This CDR3 comprises 15 residues. The CDR3 spells CASSLGSGGYQPQHF. The CDR3 bases are TGTGCCAGCAGCTTAGGGTCAGGGGGCTATCAGCCCCAGCATTTT.

The rearrangement uses TRBV24-1 and TRBJ2-2; D is unclear. V gave up 3 bases and J gave up 3 bases, with 7 bases separating them. The CDR3 consists of 14 residues. Germline V CDR1 and CDR2: KGHDR, SFDVKD. The CDR3 protein is CATSDARYTGELFF. The DNA for the CDR3 is TGTGCCACCAGTGATGCCCGGTACACCGGGGAGCTGTTTTTT.

The chain couples TRBV14 to TRBJ2-3, with 11 bases that match TRBD2. The V segment lost 5 bases and the J segment 6 bases; nucleotides outside the gene matches: 7. Germline CDR1 reads SGHDN; CDR2 reads FVKESK. CDR3 size: 15 residues. As DNA, the CDR3 is TGTGCCAGCAGCTTACTAGCGGGAGTTTTTGATACGCAGTATTTT. The encoded protein is CASSLLAGVFDTQYF. Filled out from reference TRBV14 and TRBJ2-3, the complete variable domain reads EAGVTQFPSHSVIEKGQTVTLRCDPISGHDNLYWYRRVMGKEIKFLLHFVKESKQDESGMPNNRFLAERTGGTYSTLKVQPAELEDSGVYFCASSLLAGVFDTQYFGPGTRLTVL.

The rearrangement joins TRBV11-1 to TRBJ2-5; possible D gene TRBD1, 6 bases. Germline CDR1 SGHAT, CDR2 FQDESV (reference sequence). Deletions cut 4 bases from V and 0 bases from J, with 9 bases between. The CDR3 totals 14 residues. CDR3 region: CASSSTGYQETQYF. DNA for the CDR3: TGTGCCAGCAGCTCGACAGGTTACCAAGAGACCCAGTACTTC.

This CDR3 is CASSTRTSGPYEQYF. As DNA, the CDR3 is TGTGCCAGCAGCACCCGGACTAGCGGGCCTTACGAGCAGTACTTC. This chain uses TRBV11-1 with TRBJ2-7; 11 positions match TRBD2. The ends lost 5 bases at V and 4 bases at J; junction bases unmatched: 7. The CDR3 covers 15 residues. Germline V gene sequence: CDR1 SGHAT, CDR2 FQDESV (reference sequence). Complete variable domain (other parts from reference TRBV11-1 and TRBJ2-7): EAEVAQSPRYKITEKSQAVAFWCDPISGHATLYWYRQILGQGPELLVQFQDESVVDDSQLPKDRFSAERLKGVDSTLKIQPAELGDSAMYLCASSTRTSGPYEQYFGPGTRLTVT.